This note documents a single T cell receptor beta chain sequence. Its antigen remains unidentified. Time point specified: week 35, safety follow-up. One vaccine dose held 300 ug of mutant IDH1 20-mer peptide and came with topical imiquimod. These data come from a study of a mutant IDH1 vaccine in newly diagnosed glioma. Turning to the study itself: Patients got their first vaccination 4-6 weeks after radiotherapy alone, or with temozolomide cycles. Of the patients given treatment, approximately 60% were male and approximately 40% were female, and a mean age of approximately 37 years was recorded. Study conclusions and caveats: Pseudoprogression appears to have had no connection to changes in top peripheral T cell clonotypes.

This table comes from immunoSEQ multiplex PCR, and its TCRdb copy is limited to in-frame clones, with some not included. The sample carries 60,000 or so clones, 84% recorded once. The CDR3 is 13 amino acids. The V end was cut by 5 bases, the J end by 0 bases, with 5 bases between. The V gene's germline CDR1 is SNHLY and CDR2 FYNNEI. The material sequenced was PBMCs, taken from a glioma patient whose treatment included an IDH1 peptide vaccine. This chain links TRBV2 with TRBJ1-3; D remains ambiguous. The sequence was obtained from a man younger than 45 with glioma. For the CDR3, the DNA is TGTGCCAGCAGTATATTCTCTGGAAACACCATATATTTT. It is translated as CASSIFSGNTIYF. Full variable domain (remainder filled in from reference TRBV2 and TRBJ1-3): EPEVTQTPSHQVTQMGQEVILRCVPISNHLYFYWYRQILGQKVEFLVSFYNNEISEKSEIFDDQFSVERPDGSNFTLKIRSTKLEDSAMYFCASSIFSGNTIYFGEGSWLTVV.